This T cell receptor (beta chain) is drawn from a study of vaccination and CD4 T cells after COVID-19. About the research overall: Median time from COVID diagnosis to post-COVID sampling was over 80 days (35 to 161).

Findings and caveats of the study: Vaccine-specific clones in convalescent patients were spike mono-reactive in 304 of 307 cases.

The Oncomine TCR Beta short-read assay generated sequence data from the DNA of cultured CD4+ T cells. TCRdb itself ran the PCR reads through MiXCR, one entry per CDR3 protein. Of about 13,000 distinct CDR3 sequences listed, roughly 53% were seen once; the top ten hold over 12%. Looked up from germline, CDR1 is SEHNR and CDR2 is FQNEAQ (reference sequence). The CDR3 runs 14 residues. Germline trimming cut 4 bases from V and 5 bases from J; bases unmatched to any gene: 6. There are a few counts of this clonotype. Its target is unknown. Treatment in this sample: approximately nine-day PBMC culture with coronavirus spike peptide pools or control peptides (ViraFEST assay).

This TCR derives from a human donor who had recovered from COVID-19. The chain uses TRBV7-9 and TRBJ2-5; 8 nucleotides align to TRBD1. Sequenced sample: CD4+ T cells from blood, cultured in vitro. The CDR3 here is CASSYTTGDETQYF. CDR3 bases: TGTGCCAGCAGCTACACGACAGGGGACGAGACCCAGTACTTC.